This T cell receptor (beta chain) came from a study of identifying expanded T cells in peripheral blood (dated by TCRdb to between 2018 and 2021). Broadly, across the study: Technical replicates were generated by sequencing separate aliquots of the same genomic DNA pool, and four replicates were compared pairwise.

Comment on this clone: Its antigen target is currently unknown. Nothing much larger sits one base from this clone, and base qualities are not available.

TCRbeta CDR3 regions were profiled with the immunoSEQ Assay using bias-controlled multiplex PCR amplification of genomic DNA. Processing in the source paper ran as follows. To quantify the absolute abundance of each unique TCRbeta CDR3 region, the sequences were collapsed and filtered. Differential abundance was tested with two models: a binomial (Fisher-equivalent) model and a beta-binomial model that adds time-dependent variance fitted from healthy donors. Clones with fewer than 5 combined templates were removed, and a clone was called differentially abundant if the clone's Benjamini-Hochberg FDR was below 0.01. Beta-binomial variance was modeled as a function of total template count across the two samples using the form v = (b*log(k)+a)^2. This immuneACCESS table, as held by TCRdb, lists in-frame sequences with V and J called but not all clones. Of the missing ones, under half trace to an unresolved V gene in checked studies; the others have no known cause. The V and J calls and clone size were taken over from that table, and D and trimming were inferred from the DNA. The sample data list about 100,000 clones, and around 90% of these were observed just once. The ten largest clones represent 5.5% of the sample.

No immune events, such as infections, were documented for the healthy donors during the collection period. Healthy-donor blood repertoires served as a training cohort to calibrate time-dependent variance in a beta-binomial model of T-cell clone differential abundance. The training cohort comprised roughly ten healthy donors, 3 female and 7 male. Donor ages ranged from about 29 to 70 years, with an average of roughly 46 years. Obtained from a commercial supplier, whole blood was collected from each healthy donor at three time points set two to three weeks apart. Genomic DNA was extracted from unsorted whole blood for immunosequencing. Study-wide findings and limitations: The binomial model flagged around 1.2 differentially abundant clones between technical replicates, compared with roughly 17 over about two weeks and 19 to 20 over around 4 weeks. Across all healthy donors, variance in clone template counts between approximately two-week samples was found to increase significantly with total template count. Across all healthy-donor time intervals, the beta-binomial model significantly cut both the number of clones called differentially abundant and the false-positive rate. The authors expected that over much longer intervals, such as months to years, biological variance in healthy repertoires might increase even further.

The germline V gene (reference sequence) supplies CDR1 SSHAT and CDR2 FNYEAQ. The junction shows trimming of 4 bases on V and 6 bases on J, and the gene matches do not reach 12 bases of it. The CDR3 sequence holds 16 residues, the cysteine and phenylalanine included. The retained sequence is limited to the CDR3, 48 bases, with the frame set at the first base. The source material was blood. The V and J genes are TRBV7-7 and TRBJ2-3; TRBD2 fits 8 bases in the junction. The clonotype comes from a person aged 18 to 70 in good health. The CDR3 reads CASSSAPGGGADTQYF. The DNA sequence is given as TGTGCCAGCAGCTCGGCCCCCGGGGGGGGTGCGGATACGCAGTATTTT.